Shown below are 18 T cell receptor beta chains from a single sample sequenced in a study of regulatory T cells in long-lasting Graves disease. Time point of the sample: newly diagnosed GD, antithyroid drugs for less than 3 months. RNA isolated from PBMCs was used to make the TCR library. Building the TCR beta libraries relied on iRepertoire HTBI primers, and CDR3 regions underwent Arm-PCR. TCRdb redid the calling of the multiplex PCR reads with MiXCR, one entry per CDR3 protein. This table has about 320,000 distinct CDR3 sequences, about 20% appearing once. The sequenced sample was peripheral blood mononuclear cells (PBMCs), obtained at new diagnosis, from a patient treated with antithyroid drugs. All receptors come from a female donor with Graves disease.

This clonotype showed up many times. The chain uses TRBV2 and TRBJ1-5, with 7 bases lining up with TRBD1. Germline CDR1 is SNHLY and CDR2 is FYNNEI. The CDR3 loop spans 14 amino acids. The V and J ends lost 6 bases and 2 bases, in that order; junction bases with no gene match: 4. DNA of the CDR3: TGTGCCAGCAGCCCCGGACAGGGCAATCAGCCCCAGCATTTT. It encodes CASSPGQGNQPQHF.

This chain connects TRBV9 to TRBJ2-1; a weak D match, TRBD2 (7 bases). The V gene lost 3 bases and the J gene lost 4 bases, with 17 bases spanning the gap. This CDR3 has 16 amino acids. CDR1 and CDR2 (germline): SGDLS, YYNGEE. The CDR3 here is CASSGSGEGGYNEQFF. CDR3 bases: TGTGCCAGCAGCGGGTCCGGGGAGGGGGGTTACAATGAGCAGTTCTTC.

V is TRBV28 and J is TRBJ2-5; TRBD2 matches 10 bases. The V gene end was trimmed by 4 bases and the J gene end by 4 bases; junction bases not matched to a gene: 3. Germline V lookup: CDR1 MDHEN, CDR2 SYDVKM. The CDR3 is made up of 14 amino acids. The CDR3 DNA is TGTGCCAGCAGTTCCAGCGGGGGGGGAGAGACCCAGTACTTC. This encodes CASSSSGGGETQYF.

Ten or more counts support this clonotype. The rearrangement joins TRBV2 to TRBJ1-6; D gene uncertain. The CDR3 runs to 12 residues. Trimming stripped 7 bases from V and 10 bases from J, with 11 bases between. Germline CDR1 reads SNHLY; CDR2 reads FYNNEI. CDR3 coding DNA: TGTGCCAGCACGAGGGCAGAATCACCCCTCCACTTT. Protein: CASTRAESPLHF. Drawing the rest from reference TRBV2 and TRBJ1-6, the complete variable domain is EPEVTQTPSHQVTQMGQEVILRCVPISNHLYFYWYRQILGQKVEFLVSFYNNEISEKSEIFDDQFSVERPDGSNFTLKIRSTKLEDSAMYFCASTRAESPLHFGNGTRLTVT.

J is TRBJ2-3 and V is TRBV9; 7 bases align to TRBD2. J gave up 3 bases and V 4 bases, and 11 bases lay outside the gene matches. The CDR3 is 16 amino acids. The germline gives CDR1 SGDLS, CDR2 YYNGEE. The CDR3 spells CASSTGRESGTDTQYF. Written as DNA, the CDR3 is TGTGCCAGCAGCACCGGGCGGGAGTCGGGGACAGATACGCAGTATTTT.

The table lists this clonotype with many counts. The CDR3 here is CSRAIRGQETQYF. The CDR3 DNA sequence: TGCAGCAGGGCGATTAGGGGCCAAGAGACCCAGTACTTC. The J gene is TRBJ2-5, the V gene TRBV20-1; perhaps TRBD1 as D (5 bases). Germline CDR1 and CDR2: DFQATT and SNEGSKA (reference sequence). There are 13 residues in the CDR3.

This clonotype was recorded at least ten times. The CDR3 spells CASSYLGGVGNEQFF. The CDR3 nucleotides read TGTGCCAGCAGTTATCTGGGCGGGGTGGGCAATGAGCAGTTCTTC. The chain recombines TRBV6-5 with TRBJ2-1; maybe TRBD2 (6 bases). Germline V gives CDR1 MNHEY, CDR2 SVGAGI. This CDR3 region has 15 residues. V shed 3 bases and J shed 6 bases, with 15 bases lying between them.

This clonotype was picked up many times. The chain recombines TRBV6-1 with TRBJ2-7; D gene unclear. The length of the CDR3 is 10 residues. In germline, CDR1 is MNHNS, CDR2 SASEGT. V dropped 8 bases and J dropped 6 bases, with 8 bases sitting between them. The DNA of the CDR3 is TGTGCCAGCGGGAACGGCGAGCAGTACTTC. Its protein product is CASGNGEQYF.

In this sample, this clonotype turned up many times. This chain joins TRBV12-3 or TRBV12-4 and TRBJ2-3, with 9 bases that match TRBD2. Trimming cost V 4 bases and J 4 bases; bases outside gene matches: 12. The CDR3 covers 17 residues. CDR3: CASSSPSLREGPDTQYF. The CDR3 DNA reads TGTGCCAGCAGTTCCCCCTCCTTGCGGGAGGGCCCAGATACGCAGTATTTT.

This clonotype was found many times. The chain has TRBV7-9 and TRBJ1-1, with TRBD1 matching over 7 bases. The CDR3 contains 14 residues. The germline CDR1 and CDR2 sequences are SEHNR and FQNEAQ (reference sequence). Unmatched junction bases numbered 11, after V lost 7 bases and J lost 6 bases. The CDR3 coding sequence is TGTGCCAGCAAACCCCGGGACAGAGGGGCTGAAGCTTTCTTT. It translates to CASKPRDRGAEAFF. The variable domain in full, completed from reference TRBV7-9 and TRBJ1-1, reads DTGVSQNPRHKITKRGQNVTFRCDPISEHNRLYWYRQTLGQGPEFLTYFQNEAQLEKSRLLSDRFSAERPKGSFSTLEIQRTEQGDSAMYLCASKPRDRGAEAFFGQGTRLTVV.

This clonotype was detected ten times or more. This rearrangement joins TRBV20-1 to TRBJ2-1; TRBD1 matches 11 bases. This CDR3 has 16 residues. V dropped 2 bases and J dropped 7; count of bases not matched to a gene: 10. Germline CDR1 is DFQATT and CDR2 is SNEGSKA (reference sequence). CDR3 nucleotide sequence: TGCAGTGCTAGACAAGCTGGACAGGGGGCTTGGAATGAGCAGTTCTTC. It translates to CSARQAGQGAWNEQFF.

This clonotype was picked up many times. The chain has TRBV14 and TRBJ2-7; 8 bases map to TRBD2. CDR1 and CDR2 from the germline V gene are SGHDN and FVKESK. The CDR3 runs to 15 residues. Trimming cost V 5 bases and J 0 bases; bases outside gene matches: 6. The chain's CDR3 is CASSSTSAFSYEQYF. CDR3 coding DNA: TGTGCCAGCAGCTCGACTAGCGCCTTCTCCTACGAGCAGTACTTC.

This clonotype was found many times. The chain is built from TRBV2 and TRBJ2-1; possible D gene TRBD1, 6 bases. CDR1 is SNHLY, CDR2 FYNNEI, per germline. Between the trimmed V and J ends, which lost 2 bases and 6 bases, there was a span of 17 bases. The CDR3 runs to 16 residues. This CDR3 reads CASSESMAGVSNEQFF. CDR3 DNA sequence: TGTGCCAGCAGTGAAAGCATGGCAGGGGTCAGCAATGAGCAGTTCTTC.

In its sample, this clonotype was seen many times. The J gene is TRBJ2-7, the V gene TRBV9; 7 bases line up with TRBD2. Germline values: CDR1 SGDLS, CDR2 YYNGEE. Trimming cost V 4 bases and J 6 bases; bases outside gene matches: 16. The CDR3 has 16 residues. The CDR3 sequence is CASSPQLASPRGEQYF. The CDR3 region has the DNA TGTGCCAGCAGCCCCCAACTAGCGTCACCACGGGGCGAGCAGTACTTC.

This clonotype was found many times. The rearrangement uses TRBV6-1 and TRBJ2-7, with D hard to call. CDR3 length equals 13 residues. CDR1 and CDR2 from the germline V gene are MNHNS and SASEGT. The V and J ends lost 10 bases and 3 bases respectively, with 16 bases between them. CDR3 DNA sequence: TGTGCCACCACTAAAGGGTCCTACTACGAGCAGTACTTC. Its protein is CATTKGSYYEQYF.

In this sample, this clonotype turned up a few times. The V and J genes are TRBV11-3 and TRBJ1-3, with 10 bases fitting TRBD1. J lost 11 bases, V lost 0 bases, and 16 bases had no gene match. Germline lookup yields CDR1 SGHNT and CDR2 YENEEA. CDR3 length: 18 residues. In DNA, the CDR3 is TGTGCCAGCAGCTTAGAGGCTACCGGGACAGGGGATCTCTTTCCCATATATTTT. Its translation is CASSLEATGTGDLFPIYF. Using reference TRBV11-3 and TRBJ1-3 for the parts outside the CDR3, the full variable domain is EAGVVQSPRYKIIEKKQPVAFWCNPISGHNTLYWYLQNLGQGPELLIRYENEEAVDDSQLPKDRFSAERLKGVDSTLKIQPAELGDSAVYLCASSLEATGTGDLFPIYFGEGSWLTVV.

In the case of this clonotype: This sequence may be a read error, since a much larger clone differs from it by one base. The chain has TRBV11-3 and TRBJ2-1, with 7 bases identical to TRBD1. CDR3 length equals 13 residues. CDR1 is SGHNT and CDR2 is YENEEA in the germline V gene. The CDR3 nucleotides read TGTGCCAGCAGCTGGGACAGCTACGATGAGCAGTTCTTC. This encodes CASSWDSYDEQFF.

V and J are TRBV5-1 and TRBJ2-1; TRBD2 matches 7 bases. The germline CDR1 and CDR2 sequences are SGHRS and YFSETQ. V shed 3 bases, J shed 5 bases, and the junction held 14 bases outside the gene matches. CDR3 length equals 17 residues. The CDR3 here is CASSSGLVIRPDNEQFF. In nucleotides, the CDR3 is TGCGCCAGCAGCTCCGGACTAGTTATTAGGCCCGACAATGAGCAGTTCTTC.